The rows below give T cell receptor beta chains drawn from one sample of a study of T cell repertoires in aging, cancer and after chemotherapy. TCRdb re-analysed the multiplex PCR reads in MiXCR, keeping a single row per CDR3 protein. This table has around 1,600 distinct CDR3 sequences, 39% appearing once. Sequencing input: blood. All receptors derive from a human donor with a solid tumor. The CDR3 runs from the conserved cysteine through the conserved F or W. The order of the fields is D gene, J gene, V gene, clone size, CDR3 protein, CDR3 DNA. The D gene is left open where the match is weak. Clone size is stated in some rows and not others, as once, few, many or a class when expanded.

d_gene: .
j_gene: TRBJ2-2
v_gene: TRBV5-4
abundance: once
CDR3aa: CASSLEQVTGELFF
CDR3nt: TGCGCCAGCAGCTTGGAACAGGTGACCGGGGAGCTGTTTTTT

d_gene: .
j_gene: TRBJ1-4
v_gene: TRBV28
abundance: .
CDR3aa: CASSVINEKLFF
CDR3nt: TGTGCCAGCTCCGTGATTAATGAAAAACTGTTTTTT

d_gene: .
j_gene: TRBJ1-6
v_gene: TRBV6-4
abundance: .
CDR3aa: CASSVSLSGSPLHF
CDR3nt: TGTGCCAGCAGCGTTTCCCTGTCAGGATCACCCCTCCACTTT

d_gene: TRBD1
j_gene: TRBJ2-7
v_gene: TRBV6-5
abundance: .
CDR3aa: CASSYRGLTNEQYF
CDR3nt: TGTGCCAGCAGTTATAGGGGGCTAACAAACGAGCAGTACTTC

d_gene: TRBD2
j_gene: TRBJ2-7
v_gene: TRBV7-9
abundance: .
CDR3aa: CASASGRFYEQYF
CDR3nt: TGTGCCAGCGCTAGCGGGAGGTTCTACGAGCAGTACTTC

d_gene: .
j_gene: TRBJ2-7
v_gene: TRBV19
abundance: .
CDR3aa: CASSLRADLTYEQYF
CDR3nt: TGTGCCAGTAGTTTAAGAGCGGACTTAACCTACGAGCAGTACTTC

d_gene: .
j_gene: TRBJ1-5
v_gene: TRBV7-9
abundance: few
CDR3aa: CASSDGERPQHF
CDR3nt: TGTGCCAGCAGCGATGGGGAAAGGCCCCAGCATTTT

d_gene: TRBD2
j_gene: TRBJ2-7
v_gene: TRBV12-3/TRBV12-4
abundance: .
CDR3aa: CASRPSGRSYEQYF
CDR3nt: TGTGCCAGCAGACCTAGCGGGCGCTCATACGAGCAGTACTTC

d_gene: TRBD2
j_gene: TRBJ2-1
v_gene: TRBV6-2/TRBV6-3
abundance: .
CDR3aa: CASSESAGDWDEQFF
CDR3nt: TGTGCCAGCAGTGAATCAGCGGGAGATTGGGATGAGCAGTTCTTC

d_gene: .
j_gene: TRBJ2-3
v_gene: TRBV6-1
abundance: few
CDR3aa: CASSPGGDTQYF
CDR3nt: TGTGCCAGCAGCCCCGGGGGTGATACGCAGTATTTT

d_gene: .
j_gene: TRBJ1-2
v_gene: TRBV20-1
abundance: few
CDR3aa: CSARDTVGFYGYTF
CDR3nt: TGCAGTGCTAGAGATACTGTCGGGTTCTATGGCTACACCTTC

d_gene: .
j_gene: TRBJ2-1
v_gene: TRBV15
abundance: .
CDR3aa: CATSSGRDVNEQFF
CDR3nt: TGTGCCACCAGCAGCGGGCGGGATGTCAATGAGCAGTTCTTC

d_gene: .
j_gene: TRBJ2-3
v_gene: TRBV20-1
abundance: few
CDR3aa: CSATKGLESTDTQYF
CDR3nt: TGCAGTGCTACTAAGGGACTCGAGAGCACAGATACGCAGTATTTT

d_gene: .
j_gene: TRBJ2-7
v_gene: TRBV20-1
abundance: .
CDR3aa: CSARASGFYEQYF
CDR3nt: TGCAGTGCTAGAGCCTCGGGCTTCTACGAGCAGTACTTC

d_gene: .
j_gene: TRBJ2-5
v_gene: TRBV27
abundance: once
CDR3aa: CASSPLGSQETQYF
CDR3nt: TGTGCCAGCAGTCCACTTGGTAGTCAAGAGACCCAGTACTTT